This T cell receptor (beta chain) was sequenced during a study of shared clonotypes between healthy human individuals. Study-wide results and caveats: Among non-shared clonotypes, generation probabilities were lower than among those shared by all four donors. Estimated clonotype richness was generally higher in naive than memory subsets.

CD45RO-negative, CCR7-positively selected cells formed the naive CD8 fraction, excluding terminally differentiated effector memory CD45RA+ cells. Assay: immunoSEQ multiplex PCR; the TCRdb copy retains only in-frame clones and omits some. The table has about 1,800,000 clones, approximately 95% seen once. A word on this clone: The antigen is not known.

Trimming cost V 8 bases and J 2 bases, with 9 bases left between them. Germline CDR1 MNHEY, CDR2 SVGAGI. The CDR3 has 13 amino acids. This sequence joins TRBV6-5 and TRBJ2-2; D gene unclear. The sample comprised naive CD8+ T cells sorted from blood. The sequence was obtained from a man aged 18 to 35 in good health. As DNA, the CDR3 is TGTGCCAGCTTCCAGGTTAACACCGGGGAGCTGTTTTTT. Encoded protein: CASFQVNTGELFF.